Listed below are T cell receptor beta chains from one sample, sequenced in a study of CD8 T cells in Susac syndrome. From the immunoSEQ multiplex PCR reads, TCRdb called clonotypes with MiXCR, one entry per CDR3 protein. Of under 200,000 distinct CDR3 sequences in the sample, 95% to 97% were seen once. Sequenced input: CD4+ T cells from PBMCs. The receptors shown here come from a human donor with Susac syndrome. CDR3s include the opening cysteine and the closing phenylalanine or tryptophan. A D gene is named only where the DNA matches it firmly. Clone sizes are given selectively: once, few, many, or a class where the clone is expanded.

D gene: TRBD2
clone size: .
J gene: TRBJ2-7
V gene: TRBV9
CDR3 DNA: TGTGCCAGCAGCGTTTTAGCGGGATCCGACGAGCAGTACTTC
CDR3 protein: CASSVLAGSDEQYF

D gene: TRBD2
clone size: .
J gene: TRBJ2-3
V gene: TRBV12-3/TRBV12-4
CDR3 DNA: TGTGCCAGCAGTCAGTGGGGTAGCGGGGCTAGCACAGATACGCAGTATTTT
CDR3 protein: CASSQWGSGASTDTQYF

D gene: .
clone size: .
J gene: TRBJ1-1
V gene: TRBV7-2
CDR3 DNA: TGTGCCAGCAGCTTAGAGGGCCCGAGGAACACTGAAGCTTTCTTT
CDR3 protein: CASSLEGPRNTEAFF

D gene: .
clone size: .
J gene: TRBJ1-3
V gene: TRBV7-8
CDR3 DNA: TGTGCCAGCAGCTTAGAGGTCCGCTCTGGAAACACCATATATTTT
CDR3 protein: CASSLEVRSGNTIYF

D gene: TRBD1
clone size: .
J gene: TRBJ2-1
V gene: TRBV20-1
CDR3 DNA: TGCAGTGCTAGCGGAACAGGGGGGAGCTACAATGAGCAGTTCTTC
CDR3 protein: CSASGTGGSYNEQFF

D gene: .
clone size: .
J gene: TRBJ2-1
V gene: TRBV7-9
CDR3 DNA: TGTGCCAGCAGGCCCTCGGGGGCAACGCGCTCCTACAATGAGCAGTTCTTC
CDR3 protein: CASRPSGATRSYNEQFF

D gene: TRBD1
clone size: .
J gene: TRBJ2-6
V gene: TRBV5-4
CDR3 DNA: TGTGCCAGCAGCGGGGGACAGCCCTCTGGGGCCAACGTCCTGACTTTC
CDR3 protein: CASSGGQPSGANVLTF

D gene: .
clone size: .
J gene: TRBJ1-5
V gene: TRBV29-1
CDR3 DNA: TGCAGCGTTTCCCTTGGCAGCAATCAGCCCCAGCATTTT
CDR3 protein: CSVSLGSNQPQHF

D gene: TRBD1
clone size: .
J gene: TRBJ1-5
V gene: TRBV2
CDR3 DNA: TGTGCCAGCAAAGGGACAGGGGATTCTCAGCCCCAGCATTTT
CDR3 protein: CASKGTGDSQPQHF

D gene: .
clone size: .
J gene: TRBJ1-1
V gene: TRBV14
CDR3 DNA: TGTGCCAGCAGCCAAGACCAGGGTTACACTGAAGCTTTCTTT
CDR3 protein: CASSQDQGYTEAFF

D gene: TRBD2
clone size: .
J gene: TRBJ2-1
V gene: TRBV5-1
CDR3 DNA: TGCGCCAGCAGCTTGGCCGGGAGGGTGGAGGAGCAGTTCTTC
CDR3 protein: CASSLAGRVEEQFF

D gene: .
clone size: once
J gene: TRBJ2-3
V gene: TRBV7-2
CDR3 DNA: TGTGCCAGCAGCTTAGCGGGGGGGCGAAGGACAGATACGCAGTATTTT
CDR3 protein: CASSLAGGRRTDTQYF

D gene: .
clone size: .
J gene: TRBJ2-7
V gene: TRBV6-2/TRBV6-3
CDR3 DNA: TGTGCCAGCAGTAACCAGGGCTTCTACGAGCAGTACTTC
CDR3 protein: CASSNQGFYEQYF

D gene: TRBD2
clone size: .
J gene: TRBJ2-3
V gene: TRBV20-1
CDR3 DNA: TGCAGTGCTAAGTTTGCGGGAGGCACAGATACGCAGTATTTT
CDR3 protein: CSAKFAGGTDTQYF

D gene: .
clone size: .
J gene: TRBJ2-6
V gene: TRBV5-1
CDR3 DNA: TGCGCCAGCAGCTTGGACGGAGGGTACGTCCTGACTTTC
CDR3 protein: CASSLDGGYVLTF

D gene: TRBD1
clone size: .
J gene: TRBJ2-5
V gene: TRBV29-1
CDR3 DNA: TGCAGCTCAAGGACAGGGGGCCAAGAGACCCAGTACTTC
CDR3 protein: CSSRTGGQETQYF

D gene: TRBD2
clone size: .
J gene: TRBJ2-1
V gene: TRBV20-1
CDR3 DNA: TGCAGTGCTGCCTTCTATTTGATATCGGAGGGAGGGAATGAGCAGTTCTTC
CDR3 protein: CSAAFYLISEGGNEQFF

D gene: TRBD1
clone size: .
J gene: TRBJ2-6
V gene: TRBV27
CDR3 DNA: TGTGCCAGCAGACTGGACAGGGATGGCTCTGGGGCCAACGTCCTGACTTTC
CDR3 protein: CASRLDRDGSGANVLTF

D gene: .
clone size: .
J gene: TRBJ2-4
V gene: TRBV5-5
CDR3 DNA: TGTGCCAGCAGAAGCCTGAACCTAGCCAAAAACATTCAGTACTTC
CDR3 protein: CASRSLNLAKNIQYF

D gene: .
clone size: .
J gene: TRBJ1-1
V gene: TRBV18
CDR3 DNA: TGTGCCAGCTCACCGTCCCTGGACGCTGAAGCTTTCTTT
CDR3 protein: CASSPSLDAEAFF

D gene: TRBD1
clone size: .
J gene: TRBJ1-2
V gene: TRBV2
CDR3 DNA: TGTGCCATACACAACAGGGGCTCCCACTATGGCTACACCTTC
CDR3 protein: CAIHNRGSHYGYTF

D gene: TRBD1
clone size: .
J gene: TRBJ2-3
V gene: TRBV7-6
CDR3 DNA: TGTGCCAGCAGCCCCGGGGACAGGGGCCATACGCAGTATTTT
CDR3 protein: CASSPGDRGHTQYF

D gene: .
clone size: .
J gene: TRBJ2-7
V gene: TRBV5-4
CDR3 DNA: TGTGCCAGCAGCTTGCCAGGAGTCTACGAGCAGTACTTC
CDR3 protein: CASSLPGVYEQYF

D gene: TRBD1
clone size: .
J gene: TRBJ2-1
V gene: TRBV3-1
CDR3 DNA: TGTGCCAGCAGCCGGGACAGGGGCAATGAGCAGTTCTTC
CDR3 protein: CASSRDRGNEQFF

D gene: .
clone size: .
J gene: TRBJ2-7
V gene: TRBV7-2
CDR3 DNA: TGTGCCAGCAGCTCCCACGGTTCCTACGAGCAGTACTTC
CDR3 protein: CASSSHGSYEQYF

D gene: TRBD2
clone size: .
J gene: TRBJ2-3
V gene: TRBV9
CDR3 DNA: TGTGCCAGCAGCGTTAGCGGGAATCCAGATACGCAGTATTTT
CDR3 protein: CASSVSGNPDTQYF

D gene: .
clone size: .
J gene: TRBJ2-3
V gene: TRBV20-1
CDR3 DNA: TGCAGTGCTAGGGGGACCGCAGATACGCAGTATTTT
CDR3 protein: CSARGTADTQYF

D gene: TRBD1
clone size: once
J gene: TRBJ2-1
V gene: TRBV20-1
CDR3 DNA: TGCAGTGCTAGAACCTACAGGGGTGGACGCAATGAGCAGTTCTTC
CDR3 protein: CSARTYRGGRNEQFF

D gene: .
clone size: .
J gene: TRBJ1-1
V gene: TRBV18
CDR3 DNA: TGTGCCAGCTCATCCCGGACCTCCGCTTGGACTGAAGCTTTCTTT
CDR3 protein: CASSSRTSAWTEAFF

D gene: .
clone size: .
J gene: TRBJ2-1
V gene: TRBV9
CDR3 DNA: TGTGCCAGCAGTTTTGGGGGGACAGAGTACAATGAGCAGTTCTTC
CDR3 protein: CASSFGGTEYNEQFF

D gene: .
clone size: .
J gene: TRBJ1-6
V gene: TRBV6-2/TRBV6-3
CDR3 DNA: TGTGCCAGCAGCCAGGGCGGAGTAGAAAATTCACCCCTCCACTTT
CDR3 protein: CASSQGGVENSPLHF

D gene: .
clone size: .
J gene: TRBJ2-5
V gene: TRBV6-5
CDR3 DNA: TGTGCCAGCAGTCCCACGCACAGCCAAGAGACCCAGTACTTC
CDR3 protein: CASSPTHSQETQYF

D gene: .
clone size: .
J gene: TRBJ1-6
V gene: TRBV14
CDR3 DNA: TGTGCCAGCAGCCAGATCGGACGCAGGCAGCCCCATAATTCACCCCTCCACTTT
CDR3 protein: CASSQIGRRQPHNSPLHF

D gene: .
clone size: .
J gene: TRBJ1-6
V gene: TRBV19
CDR3 DNA: TGTGCCAGTAGTAACCCGGCCGGGATCATGGGTTCACCCCTCCACTTT
CDR3 protein: CASSNPAGIMGSPLHF

D gene: .
clone size: .
J gene: TRBJ1-2
V gene: TRBV29-1
CDR3 DNA: TGCAGCGTTGACAGGGTGAATTATGGCTACACCTTC
CDR3 protein: CSVDRVNYGYTF

D gene: TRBD1
clone size: .
J gene: TRBJ2-1
V gene: TRBV7-9
CDR3 DNA: TGTGCCAGCAGCTTGGATGGGACAGGCGGTGGGTTGGAGCAGTTCTTC
CDR3 protein: CASSLDGTGGGLEQFF

D gene: TRBD1
clone size: .
J gene: TRBJ1-5
V gene: TRBV2
CDR3 DNA: TGTGCGCAGGGACAGGGAGGCAATCAGCCCCAGCATTTT
CDR3 protein: CAQGQGGNQPQHF

D gene: .
clone size: .
J gene: TRBJ1-5
V gene: TRBV6-1
CDR3 DNA: TGTGCCAGCAGTGAATCCCAGGGCAATCAGCCCCAGCATTTT
CDR3 protein: CASSESQGNQPQHF

D gene: .
clone size: .
J gene: TRBJ2-2
V gene: TRBV25-1
CDR3 DNA: TGTGCCAGCCAGGCGGCCACCGGGGAGCTGTTTTTT
CDR3 protein: CASQAATGELFF

D gene: TRBD2
clone size: .
J gene: TRBJ2-5
V gene: TRBV4-2
CDR3 DNA: TGTGCCAGCAGCCAAGAGCTAGCGGGGGACCAAGAGACCCAGTACTTC
CDR3 protein: CASSQELAGDQETQYF

D gene: .
clone size: once
J gene: TRBJ2-3
V gene: TRBV20-1
CDR3 DNA: TGCAGTGCTAGCCGCGGCTGGGATACGCAGTATTTT
CDR3 protein: CSASRGWDTQYF

D gene: TRBD1
clone size: .
J gene: TRBJ2-1
V gene: TRBV15
CDR3 DNA: TGTGCCACCAGCAGCCGGGACAGGAACAATGAGCAGTTCTTC
CDR3 protein: CATSSRDRNNEQFF

D gene: .
clone size: .
J gene: TRBJ2-1
V gene: TRBV6-6
CDR3 DNA: TGTGCCAAATCGGAGCAGTTCTTC
CDR3 protein: CAKSEQFF

D gene: .
clone size: .
J gene: TRBJ2-5
V gene: TRBV11-2
CDR3 DNA: TGTGCCAGCAGCTTAGGGGGTGGCAAGACCCAGTACTTC
CDR3 protein: CASSLGGGKTQYF

D gene: .
clone size: .
J gene: TRBJ1-1
V gene: TRBV11-1
CDR3 DNA: TGTGCCAGCAGCCCCCGAAGGATTTCGAACACTGAAGCTTTCTTT
CDR3 protein: CASSPRRISNTEAFF

D gene: .
clone size: .
J gene: TRBJ2-1
V gene: TRBV9
CDR3 DNA: TGTGCCAGCAGCGAATCCCAGGAGGGGGAGCAGTTCTTC
CDR3 protein: CASSESQEGEQFF

D gene: TRBD1
clone size: .
J gene: TRBJ2-3
V gene: TRBV20-1
CDR3 DNA: TGCAGTGCTAGCGGCCGTGGGACAGCGAGCACAGATACGCAGTATTTT
CDR3 protein: CSASGRGTASTDTQYF